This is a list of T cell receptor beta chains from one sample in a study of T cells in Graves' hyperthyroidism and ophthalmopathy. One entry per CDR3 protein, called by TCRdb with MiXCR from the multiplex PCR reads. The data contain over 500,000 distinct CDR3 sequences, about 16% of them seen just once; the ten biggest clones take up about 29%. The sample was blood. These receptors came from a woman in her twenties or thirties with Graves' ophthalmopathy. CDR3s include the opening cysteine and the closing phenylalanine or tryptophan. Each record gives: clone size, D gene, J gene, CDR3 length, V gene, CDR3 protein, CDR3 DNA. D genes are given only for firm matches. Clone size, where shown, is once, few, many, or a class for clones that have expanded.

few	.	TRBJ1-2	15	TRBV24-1	CATSDLQGQDYGYTF	TGTGCCACCAGTGATTTGCAAGGGCAGGACTATGGCTACACCTTC
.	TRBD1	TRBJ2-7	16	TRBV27	CASRDTTGGIRGEQYF	TGTGCCAGCAGGGATACGACAGGGGGTATACGGGGCGAGCAGTACTTC
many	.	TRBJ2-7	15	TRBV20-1	CSAILLTGPTYEQYF	TGCAGTGCCATCTTGCTGACAGGCCCTACCTACGAGCAGTACTTC
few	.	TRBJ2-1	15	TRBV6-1	CASSRAGTGIHEQFF	TGTGCCAGCAGTCGAGCCGGGACTGGAATTCATGAGCAGTTCTTC
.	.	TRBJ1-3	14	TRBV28	CASSPREAGNVIYF	TGTGCCAGCAGTCCGCGGGAGGCCGGAAACGTCATATATTTT
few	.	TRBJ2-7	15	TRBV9	CASSVDISGTYEQYF	TGTGCCAGCAGCGTAGATATTAGCGGAACCTACGAGCAGTACTTC
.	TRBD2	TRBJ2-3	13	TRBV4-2	CASGGLSTDTQYF	TGTGCCAGCGGGGGACTAAGCACAGATACGCAGTATTTT
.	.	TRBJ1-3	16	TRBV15	CATSPSGPGQGNTIYF	TGTGCCACCAGCCCAAGCGGTCCGGGACAAGGAAACACCATATATTTT
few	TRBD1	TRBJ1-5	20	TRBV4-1	CASSLYWDSGTGGSNQPQHF	TGCGCCAGCAGCCTATATTGGGACTCCGGGACAGGGGGTAGCAATCAGCCCCAGCATTTT
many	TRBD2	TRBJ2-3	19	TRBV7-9	CASSGSPGLAGGSTDTQYF	TGTGCCAGCAGCGGTAGCCCGGGACTAGCGGGAGGAAGCACAGATACGCAGTATTTT
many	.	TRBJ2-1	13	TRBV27	CASTGVTTNEQFF	TGTGCCAGCACGGGGGTTACCACAAATGAGCAGTTCTTC
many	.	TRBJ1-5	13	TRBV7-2	CASSSQSHQPQHF	TGTGCCAGCAGCTCACAGAGCCATCAGCCCCAGCATTTT
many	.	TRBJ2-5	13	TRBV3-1	CASSQDPGTSQYF	TGTGCCAGCAGCCAAGATCCCGGGACTTCCCAGTACTTC
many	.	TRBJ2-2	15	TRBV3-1	CASSRGHANTGELFF	TGTGCCAGCAGCCGGGGACACGCGAACACCGGGGAGCTGTTTTTT
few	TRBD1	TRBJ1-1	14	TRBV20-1	CSARPAGGLTEAFF	TGCAGTGCTAGACCCGCAGGGGGCTTGACTGAAGCTTTCTTT
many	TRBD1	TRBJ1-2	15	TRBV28	CASSLGGQGAPGYTF	TGTGCCAGCAGTTTGGGGGGACAGGGGGCGCCCGGCTACACCTTC
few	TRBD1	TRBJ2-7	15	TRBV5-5	CASSVQGAYSYEQYF	TGTGCCAGCAGCGTTCAGGGGGCCTATAGCTACGAGCAGTACTTC
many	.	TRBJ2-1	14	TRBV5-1	CASSLAGAYNEQFF	TGCGCCAGCAGCTTGGCCGGGGCATACAATGAGCAGTTCTTC
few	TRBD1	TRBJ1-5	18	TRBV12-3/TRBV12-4	CASSFRDRALYSNQPQHF	TGTGCCAGCAGTTTCAGGGACAGGGCTCTTTATAGCAATCAGCCCCAGCATTTT
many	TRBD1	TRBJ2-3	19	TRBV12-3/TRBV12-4	CASSFFAPNRDRGTDTQYF	TGTGCCAGCAGTTTTTTCGCGCCGAACCGGGACAGGGGTACGGATACGCAGTATTTT
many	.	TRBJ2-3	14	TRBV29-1	CSVETPTSTDTQYF	TGCAGCGTTGAAACACCCACTAGCACAGATACGCAGTATTTT
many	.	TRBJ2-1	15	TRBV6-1	CASSWSGGPYNEQFF	TGTGCCAGCAGCTGGTCAGGCGGGCCTTACAATGAGCAGTTCTTC
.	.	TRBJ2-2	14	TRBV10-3	CAIGVTGSTGELFF	TGTGCCATCGGGGTGACAGGCTCAACCGGGGAGCTGTTTTTT
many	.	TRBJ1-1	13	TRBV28	CASSFTENTEAFF	TGTGCCAGCAGTTTTACAGAGAACACTGAAGCTTTCTTT
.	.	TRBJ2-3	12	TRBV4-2	CASSHERDSLYF	TGTGCCAGCAGCCACGAACGGGACTCTTTGTATTTT
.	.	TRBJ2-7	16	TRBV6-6	CASSYLPGANFYEQYF	TGTGCCAGCAGTTACTTGCCCGGGGCGAACTTCTACGAGCAGTACTTC
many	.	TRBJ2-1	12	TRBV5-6	CASSFFGNEQFF	TGTGCCAGCAGCTTTTTTGGAAATGAGCAGTTCTTC
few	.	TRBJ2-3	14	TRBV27	CASSSMGEADTQYF	TGTGCCAGCAGTAGCATGGGGGAAGCCGATACGCAGTATTTT
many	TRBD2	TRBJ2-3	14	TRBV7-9	CASSLDGRADTQYF	TGTGCCAGCAGCTTAGACGGGAGGGCAGATACGCAGTATTTT
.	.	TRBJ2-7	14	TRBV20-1	CSASPRDRAYEQYF	TGCAGTGCCTCACCCCGCGACAGAGCCTACGAGCAGTACTTC
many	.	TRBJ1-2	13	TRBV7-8	CASSRAENYGYTF	TGTGCCAGCAGCCGGGCGGAAAACTATGGCTACACCTTC
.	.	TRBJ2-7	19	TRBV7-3	CASSPLPVGGKLSGYEQYF	TGTGCCAGCAGCCCCCTGCCAGTTGGGGGGAAATTATCCGGCTACGAGCAGTACTTC
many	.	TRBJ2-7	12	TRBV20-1	CSARLWGYEQYF	TGCAGTGCTAGACTATGGGGGTACGAGCAGTACTTC
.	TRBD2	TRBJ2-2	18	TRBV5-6	CASSLELAGVLDTGELFF	TGTGCCAGCAGCTTGGAACTAGCGGGAGTTTTAGACACCGGGGAGCTGTTTTTT
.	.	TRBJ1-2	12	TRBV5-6	CASSQDYYGYTF	TGTGCCAGCAGCCAAGACTACTATGGCTACACCTTC
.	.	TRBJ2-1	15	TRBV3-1	CASSQDRGPKKEQFF	TGTGCCAGCAGCCAAGATAGAGGACCCAAAAAAGAGCAGTTCTTC
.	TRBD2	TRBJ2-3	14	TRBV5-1	CASRGRAGTDTQYF	TGCGCCAGCCGGGGGAGGGCCGGCACAGATACGCAGTATTTT
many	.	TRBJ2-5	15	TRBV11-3	CASSFEDSSQETQYF	TGTGCCAGCAGCTTTGAGGACTCCTCACAAGAGACCCAGTACTTC
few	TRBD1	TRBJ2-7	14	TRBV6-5	CASSYETGGYEQYF	TGTGCCAGCAGTTACGAGACAGGGGGGTACGAGCAGTACTTC
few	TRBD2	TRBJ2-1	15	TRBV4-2	CASSQISGTYNEQFF	TGTGCCAGCAGCCAGATTAGCGGGACTTACAATGAGCAGTTCTTC
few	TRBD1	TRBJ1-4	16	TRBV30	CASTRQGTTTNEKLFF	TGTGCCAGTACCCGACAGGGGACCACAACTAATGAAAAACTGTTTTTT
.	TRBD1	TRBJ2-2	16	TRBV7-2	CASSLTGGPRTGELLF	TGTGCCAGCAGCTTGACAGGGGGCCCTCGGACCGGGGAGCTGCTTTTT
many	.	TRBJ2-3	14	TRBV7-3	CASSSNRAGDTQYF	TGTGCCAGCAGCTCAAATCGGGCAGGAGATACGCAGTATTTT
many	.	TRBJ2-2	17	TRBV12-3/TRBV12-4	CASSLNYGGAYTGELFF	TGTGCCAGCAGTTTAAACTACGGGGGAGCGTACACCGGGGAGCTGTTTTTT
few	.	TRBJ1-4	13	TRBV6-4	CASSVRENEKLFF	TGTGCCAGCAGTGTAAGGGAAAATGAAAAACTGTTTTTT
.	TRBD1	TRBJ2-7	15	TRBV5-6	CASSLISQGDYEQYF	TGTGCCAGCAGCTTGATTAGCCAGGGGGACTACGAGCAGTACTTC
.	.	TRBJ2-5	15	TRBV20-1	CSARDSRQMQETQYF	TGCAGTGCTAGAGATTCTAGGCAGATGCAAGAGACCCAGTACTTC
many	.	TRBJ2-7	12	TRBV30	CAWTRAQYEQYF	TGTGCCTGGACTCGAGCCCAATACGAGCAGTACTTC
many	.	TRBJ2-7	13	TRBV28	CASSFLDGYEQYF	TGTGCCAGCAGTTTCCTCGATGGATACGAGCAGTACTTC
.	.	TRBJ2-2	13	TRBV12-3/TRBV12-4	CASSRTGSRELFF	TGTGCCAGCAGTCGAACAGGGTCCCGGGAGCTGTTTTTT